These 6 T cell receptor beta chains share one sample of origin, sequenced in a study of T-cell reconstitution after alpha-beta-depleted transplantation in children. Molecular barcoding with unique molecular identifiers was used for the TCRbeta library. TCRdb reanalysed the PCR reads using MiXCR and keeps one entry per CDR3 protein. The sample shows roughly 610,000 distinct CDR3 sequences, roughly a tenth of them seen only once. The starting material was PBMCs from the stem cell graft donor, obtained from the stem cell graft. The receptors derive from a human donor who donated a stem cell graft to a child with acute myeloid leukemia.

This clonotype was observed at least ten times. The chain links TRBV29-1 to TRBJ2-3; no clear D gene. Germline V lookup: CDR1 SQVTM, CDR2 ANQGSEA. CDR3 length equals 12 residues. V dropped 3 bases and J dropped 6 bases, with 10 bases sitting between them. The CDR3 sequence: CSVESPGDTQYF. DNA for the CDR3: TGCAGCGTTGAGTCCCCGGGCGATACGCAGTATTTT.

The V call is TRBV12-3 or TRBV12-4, the J call TRBJ1-4; the D is unclear. Trimming cost V 3 bases and J 3 bases, with 14 bases left between them. This CDR3 is 16 amino acids long. The CDR3 nucleotides read TGTGCCAGCAGTTTTGGCACCTCCCAACCTAATGAAAAACTGTTTTTT. Translated, it gives CASSFGTSQPNEKLFF.

At least ten counts were recorded for this clonotype. The chain couples TRBV3-1 to TRBJ2-5, with 11 nucleotides matching TRBD2. J lost 4 bases, V lost 5 bases, and 9 bases had no gene match. The CDR3 is 16 amino acids. Germline CDR1 LGHDT, CDR2 YNNKEL (reference sequence). The CDR3 is CASSTLQTSGTETQYF. CDR3 in DNA: TGTGCCAGCAGCACCCTCCAGACTAGCGGGACAGAGACCCAGTACTTC.

V is TRBV5-4 and J is TRBJ2-7; D gene ambiguous. Between the trimmed V and J ends, which lost 0 bases and 0 bases, there was a span of 7 bases. CDR1 is SGHNT, CDR2 YYREEE, per germline (reference sequence). The CDR3 spans 14 residues. The CDR3 sequence is CASSLGVTSYEQYF. As DNA, the CDR3 is TGTGCCAGCAGCTTGGGTGTCACCTCCTACGAGCAGTACTTC.

This clonotype appeared many times. This sequence joins TRBV5-6 and TRBJ1-1; D is unclear. V dropped 4 bases and J dropped 0 bases, with 10 bases sitting between them. From germline, CDR1 is SGHDT and CDR2 YYEEEE. This CDR3 has 14 residues. The CDR3 loop is CASSPNPMNTEAFF. DNA of the CDR3: TGTGCCAGCAGCCCGAACCCCATGAACACTGAAGCTTTCTTT.

This clonotype was counted ten times or more. The chain is built from TRBV6-5 and TRBJ2-7, with 8 bases identical to TRBD2. The V and J ends lost 3 bases and 3 bases, in that order; junction bases with no gene match: 7. This CDR3 is 15 amino acids long. The germline CDR1 and CDR2 sequences are MNHEY and SVGAGI. The DNA for the CDR3 is TGTGCCAGCAGTTATCTTCGGACTAGCAGCTACGAGCAGTACTTC. Translated, it gives CASSYLRTSSYEQYF.